This T cell receptor (beta chain) was sequenced during a study of CD8 T cells in Susac syndrome. About the research overall: Treatment status at blood draw for the Susac syndrome patients was therapy-naive, corticosteroids, or intravenous immunoglobulin alone. Overall study results and limits: Clonal expansion was not seen in any Susac syndrome CD4+ T cell repertoire.

Sequencing targeted TCR beta in blood CD8+ and CD4+ T cells. In regard to this clonotype: What it binds is unknown.

Germline-derived CDR1 and CDR2 are SQVTM and ANQGSEA. The V and J ends lost 6 bases and 1 base, in that order; junction bases with no gene match: 8. The CDR3 runs 17 residues. Random hexamers were used to reverse transcribe an amount of about 0.5 to 1 ug RNA. The TCR beta CDR3 was amplified by immunoSEQ multiplex PCR across 54 Vbeta, 13 Jbeta. TCRdb processed the immunoSEQ multiplex PCR reads anew with MiXCR; each CDR3 protein has one entry. The sample carries under 200,000 distinct CDR3 sequences, around 90% recorded once. The sample comprised CD4+ T cells from PBMCs. The TCR sequence derives from a human donor with Susac syndrome. This chain connects TRBV29-1 to TRBJ2-1; TRBD2 matches at 14 bases. The CDR3 reads CSVSGLAGALSYNEQFF. CDR3 in DNA: TGCAGCGTATCGGGACTAGCGGGAGCCTTGTCCTACAATGAGCAGTTCTTC.